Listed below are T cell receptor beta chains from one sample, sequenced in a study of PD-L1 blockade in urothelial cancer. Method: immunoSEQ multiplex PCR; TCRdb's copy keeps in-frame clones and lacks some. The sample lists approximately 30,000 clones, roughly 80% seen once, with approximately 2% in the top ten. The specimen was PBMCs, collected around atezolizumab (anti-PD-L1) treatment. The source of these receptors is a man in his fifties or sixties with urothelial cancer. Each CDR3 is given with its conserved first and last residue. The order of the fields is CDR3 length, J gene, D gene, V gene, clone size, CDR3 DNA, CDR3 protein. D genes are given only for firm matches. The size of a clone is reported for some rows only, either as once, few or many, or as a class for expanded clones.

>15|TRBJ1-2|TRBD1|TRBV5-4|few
TGTGCCAGCAGAACCCGGGGACAGGGCCTCGGGGGCTACACCTTC
CASRTRGQGLGGYTF
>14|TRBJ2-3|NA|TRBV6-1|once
TGTGCCAGCAGTCTGGGGGGTATATCAGATACGCAGTATTTT
CASSLGGISDTQYF
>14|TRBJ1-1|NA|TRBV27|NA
TGTGCCAGCAGTTTAGGTCGAGGATACACTGAAGCTTTCTTT
CASSLGRGYTEAFF
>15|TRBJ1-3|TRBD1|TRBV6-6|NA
TGTGCCAGCAGTTCGGGACAGGGGACCGGAAACACCATATATTTT
CASSSGQGTGNTIYF
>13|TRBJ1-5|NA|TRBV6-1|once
TGTGCCAGCACAACAGGGCCGAATCAGCCCCAGCATTTT
CASTTGPNQPQHF
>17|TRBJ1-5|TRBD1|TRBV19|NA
TGTGCCAGTAGTATAGATCAGGGGGGACTGTTCAATCAGCCCCAGCATTTT
CASSIDQGGLFNQPQHF
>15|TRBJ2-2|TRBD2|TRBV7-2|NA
TGTGCCAGCAGCGCCCTAGCGGGGTATGGCGGGGAGCTGTTTTTT
CASSALAGYGGELFF
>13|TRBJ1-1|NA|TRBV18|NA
TGTGCCAGCACTACACGGGGGAGTATTGAAGCTTTCTTT
CASTTRGSIEAFF
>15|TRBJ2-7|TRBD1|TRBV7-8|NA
TGTGCCAGCAGCCCGACAGGGGGGGCCCCCTACGAGCAGTACTTC
CASSPTGGAPYEQYF
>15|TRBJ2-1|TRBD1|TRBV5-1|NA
TGCGCCAGCAGCTTGGTGGGGACAGGCTACAATGAGCAGTTCTTC
CASSLVGTGYNEQFF
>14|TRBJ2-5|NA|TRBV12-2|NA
TGTGCAAGTCGCTTCACAGGGGGCGGAGAGACCCAGTACTTC
CASRFTGGGETQYF
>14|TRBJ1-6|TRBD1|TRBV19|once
TGTGCCAGTGGACAGGGGTACTATAATTCACCCCTCCACTTT
CASGQGYYNSPLHF
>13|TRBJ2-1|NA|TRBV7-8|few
TGTGCCAGCAGCGTACAGGGTAGCAATGAGCAGTTCTTC
CASSVQGSNEQFF
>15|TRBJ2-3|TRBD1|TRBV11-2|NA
TGTGCCAGCAGCTTAGATTGGACAGGGGGAAGTACGCAGTATTTT
CASSLDWTGGSTQYF
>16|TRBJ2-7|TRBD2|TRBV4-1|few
TGCGCCAGCAGCCAAGGGACTAGCGGGAGCTCCTACGAGCAGTACTTC
CASSQGTSGSSYEQYF
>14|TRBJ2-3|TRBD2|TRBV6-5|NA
TGTGCCAGCAGTCGGGGGGGGTCATGGGATACGCAGTATTTT
CASSRGGSWDTQYF
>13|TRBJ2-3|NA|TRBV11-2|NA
TGTGCCAGCAGCTTACCGGGTGCGGATACGCAGTATTTT
CASSLPGADTQYF
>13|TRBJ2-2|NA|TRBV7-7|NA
TGTGCTAGCAGCTCCGGACTCACCGGGGAGCTGTTTTTT
CASSSGLTGELFF
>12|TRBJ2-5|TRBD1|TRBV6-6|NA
TGTGCCAGCAGCCCCTCAGGGACAGGGAAGTACTTC
CASSPSGTGKYF
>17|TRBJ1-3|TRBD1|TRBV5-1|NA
TGCGCCAGCAGCTGGGCGGGACAGGGGAGCTCTGGAAACACCATATATTTT
CASSWAGQGSSGNTIYF
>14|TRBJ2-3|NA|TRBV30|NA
TGTGCCTGGAGTGTACGGGGTAACACAGATACGCAGTATTTT
CAWSVRGNTDTQYF
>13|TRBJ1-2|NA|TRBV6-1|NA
TGTGCCAGCAGTGAAATGGGCAGTACGGGGTACACCTTC
CASSEMGSTGYTF
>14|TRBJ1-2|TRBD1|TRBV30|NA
TGTGCCCGCCATCCGGGACAGGGATCCTATGGCTACACCTTC
CARHPGQGSYGYTF
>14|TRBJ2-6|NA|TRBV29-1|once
TGCAGCGTTTTTAACAGGGCTGGGGCCAACGTCCTGACTTTC
CSVFNRAGANVLTF
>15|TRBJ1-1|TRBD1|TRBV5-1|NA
TGCGCCAGCAGCCGTGATCAGGGGGCTGGCACTGAAGCTTTCTTT
CASSRDQGAGTEAFF
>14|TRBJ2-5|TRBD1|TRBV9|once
TGTGCCAGCAGCGTAAACAGGGGTTCGGAGACCCAGTACTTC
CASSVNRGSETQYF
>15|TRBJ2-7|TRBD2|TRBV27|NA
TGTGCCAGTTCACGACTAGCGGGAGGATATTACGAGCAGTACTTC
CASSRLAGGYYEQYF
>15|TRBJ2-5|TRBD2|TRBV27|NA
TGTGCCAGCACTGGGACTAGCGGACTCCAAGAGACCCAGTACTTC
CASTGTSGLQETQYF
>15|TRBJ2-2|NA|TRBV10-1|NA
TGCGCCAGCAGTGATGGGCAGACCAACACCGGGGAGCTGTTTTTT
CASSDGQTNTGELFF
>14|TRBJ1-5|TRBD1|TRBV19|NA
TGTGCCAGTAGGGAAAGACAGGGCCGGCAGCCCCAGCATTTT
CASRERQGRQPQHF